Detailed here is one TCR beta chain. Its matching antigen is unknown. The CDR3 extends over 14 amino acids. V shed 6 bases, J shed 5 bases, and the junction held 7 bases outside the gene matches. Germline V gives CDR1 LNHDA, CDR2 SQIVND (reference sequence). This sample was taken from a study of T cells after yellow fever vaccination. About the research overall: Each low-cell-number fraction was prepared by means of SMART-Seq v4 Ultra Low Input.

Study results and limitations: Across the CD4 and CD8 compartments, a small share of clonotypes was present in both. Subsequent booster samples again held most clones from primary vaccination (around 96% CD4, approximately 86% CD8).

The 5'RACE template-switching step produced TCR cDNA and added a universal primer site and UMIs. TCRdb ran MiXCR on the 5' RACE reads and lists one entry per CDR3 protein. The table has under 200,000 distinct CDR3 sequences, under 7.5% seen once; the top ten hold 2.5% to 3%. The chain combines TRBV19 with TRBJ1-5, with 7 bases lining up with TRBD1. The TCR was taken from a man younger than 35 who received the YFV17D yellow fever vaccine. The sample was CD4+ T cells sorted from PBMCs, taken 5 days after the first yellow fever vaccination. CDR3 amino acids: CASRRTGGDQPQHF. CDR3 in DNA: TGTGCCAGTAGAAGGACAGGCGGCGATCAGCCCCAGCATTTT.